The following is a TCR beta chain sequence with its context. Authors' analysis steps: It was from reference gene primer amplification that nucleated cell counts were estimated. Here immunoSEQ multiplex PCR was the method, and the copy in TCRdb shows in-frame clones only, minus some. For V, J and clone size, that table is used; D and trimming come from the DNA. The profile covers some 150,000 clones, with 75% to 90% appearing a single time and about 2.5% taken by the ten largest. The source of the sample is a study of blood T cell repertoires in COVID-19. Overall study context: Donors in the United States, Italy and Spain gave samples during acute or convalescent COVID-19. The analysed material was cDNA or gDNA that came from T cells, B-cell-depleted T cells, or PBMCs.

The junction had 9 bases not matched to a gene; V was cut back by 4 bases and J by 5 bases. The CDR3 has 16 residues. Germline V gene lookup returns CDR1 MNHEY and CDR2 SVGEGT. This receptor was identified in a man aged 45-65 years with active COVID-19. This chain joins TRBV6-2 or TRBV6-3 and TRBJ2-2; 8 nucleotides agree with TRBD2. The sequenced material came from peripheral blood. CDR3 region: CASSSVGGGRTGELFF. In nucleotides, the CDR3 is TGTGCCAGCAGTTCGGTAGGCGGGGGGCGTACCGGGGAGCTGTTTTTT.